These 8 T cell receptor beta chains were sequenced from one sample in a study of T cell repertoires in cytomegalovirus infection. TCRdb re-called the reads through MiXCR, storing one row per CDR3 protein. The repertoire holds some 900,000 distinct CDR3 sequences, with around a third as singletons. Their cognate antigens are unknown. Sequencing used cultured CD8+ T cells from PBMCs, obtained from culture after CMV antigen stimulation. These receptors were taken from a human donor in good health (CMV status not recorded). Some clones in this sample may be carry-over from other donors' samples.

This clonotype appeared a few times. The V gene is TRBV7-9, the J gene TRBJ2-7; D is possibly TRBD1 or TRBD2 (5 bases each). The CDR3 consists of 16 residues. V lost 1 base to trimming and J lost 2 bases, with 15 bases between them. Germline loops: CDR1 SEHNR, CDR2 FQNEAQ (reference sequence). The DNA of the CDR3 is TGTGCCAGCAGCTTAGGTGTAGGGACCCTCCCCTACGAGCAGTACGTC. Translation: CASSLGVGTLPYEQYV.

This clonotype was seen a few times. V is TRBV20-1 and J is TRBJ1-2; tentatively, D is TRBD1 (5 bases). V was shortened by 3 bases and J by 3 bases, with 23 bases between the two germline ends. The CDR3 spans 17 residues. Germline V gene sequence: CDR1 DFQATT, CDR2 SNEGSKA (reference sequence). In DNA, the CDR3 is TGCAGTGCTAGGACTTCTTACAGGCCATACTCCGACTATGGCTACACCTTC. This translates into CSARTSYRPYSDYGYTF.

This chain links TRBV28 with TRBJ2-7; D gene unclear. The CDR3 length is 13 residues. The V gene's germline CDR1 is MDHEN and CDR2 SYDVKM. V lost 5 bases and J 3 bases, leaving 11 bases between the germline ends. CDR3 region: CASSPDHNYEQYV. For the CDR3, the DNA is TGTGCCAGCAGTCCGGACCATAACTACGAGCAGTACGTC.

The chain links TRBV20-1 to TRBJ2-7; 8 nucleotides align to TRBD1. The germline gives CDR1 DFQATT, CDR2 SNEGSKA (reference sequence). This CDR3 spans 13 amino acids. V lost 6 bases and J lost 3; bases outside the gene matches: 7. The CDR3 is CSASTGEDYEQYF. The CDR3 bases are TGCAGTGCGTCGACAGGGGAAGACTACGAGCAGTACTTC.

This clonotype was counted a few times. This chain connects TRBV7-3 to TRBJ2-2, with 11 positions matching TRBD2. The CDR3 is made up of 18 amino acids. Germline CDR1 and CDR2: SGHTA and FQGTGA. J was trimmed by 4 bases and V by 2 bases; bases with no gene match: 9. CDR3 sequence (DNA): TGTGCCAGCAGCTTACCCCGCACTAGCGGGGGTGTCACCGGGGAGCTGTTTTTT. Its translation: CASSLPRTSGGVTGELFF.

The V and J genes are TRBV6-6 and TRBJ2-3; D is perhaps TRBD1 or TRBD2 (5 bases each). V lost 2 bases and J lost 6, with 18 bases in between. Germline V CDR1 and CDR2: MNHNY, SVGAGI (reference sequence). This CDR3 has 16 amino acids. The CDR3 sequence: CASSYTPGAVQDTQYF. CDR3 sequence (DNA): TGTGCCAGCAGTTACACCCCCGGGGCGGTACAGGATACGCAGTATTTT.

This clonotype was observed at least ten times. The rearrangement links TRBV7-9 to TRBJ2-1; D is unresolved. The CDR3 loop spans 14 amino acids. From germline, CDR1 is SEHNR and CDR2 FQNEAQ (reference sequence). V was trimmed by 2 bases and J by 7 bases, leaving 12 bases between them. For the CDR3, the DNA is TGTGCCAGCAGCTTAAAGGCCCCCGGAAATGAGCAGTTCTTC. It yields the protein CASSLKAPGNEQFF.

The rearrangement joins TRBV12-3 or TRBV12-4 to TRBJ2-1, with D unclear. V was pared by 3 bases and J by 3 bases, with 12 bases between. The CDR3 spans 15 residues. CDR3 DNA sequence: TGTGCCAGCAGTTTCGCCCCGGACGGCTACAATGAGCAGTTCTTC. Residues: CASSFAPDGYNEQFF.